This TCR beta chain appears in the sequencing data of a study of CD4 and CD8 cells across lung adenocarcinoma regions. In germline, CDR1 is MNHNS, CDR2 SASEGT. The CDR3 is 15 amino acids. Localized lung adenocarcinoma, a non-small cell lung cancer, affected the donors. MiXCR, run by TCRdb on the PCR reads, gives a single entry per CDR3 protein. In the table there are approximately 5,000 distinct CDR3 sequences, around 49% of which are singletons. The J gene is TRBJ2-4, the V gene TRBV6-1; maybe TRBD2 (5 bases). The last part of the DNA fits TRBJ2-3 better; the J call may be wrong. The sequenced sample was CD8+ T cells from the margin of a lung tumor. The sequence was collected from a male donor with lung adenocarcinoma. The CD4 and CD8 labels of this study may be unreliable. CDR3 coding DNA: TGTGCCAGCAGCTCGGAGGACTGGTCCAAAAATACGCAGTATTTT. It is translated as CASSSEDWSKNTQYF.